The clone carrying this T cell receptor (beta chain) has ten or more counts. Antigen: not known. A library prepared for alpha chains yielded this beta chain as an off-target read; its size is of little meaning. Time point: sample taken at primary tumor resection. The source of the sample is a study of spatial heterogeneity in lung cancer. The wider study: TCR transcript abundance in tumor regions was strongly correlated with the T cell module score obtained from matched bulk RNA-seq. Whole-study results and caveats: Tumors with more nonsynonymous mutations had more expanded intratumoral alpha and beta TCRs. The estimate shows that only approximately 6.6% of tumor T cells were covered for alpha and 12% to 15% for beta chains.

Looked up from germline, CDR1 is SGHRS and CDR2 is YFSETQ. This CDR3 contains 14 residues. The germline V and J ends were trimmed by 1 base and 3 bases, with 10 bases remaining between them. MiXCR, applied by TCRdb to the 5' RACE reads, yields one record per CDR3 protein. Here the sample spans roughly 17,000 distinct CDR3 sequences, 8.5% to 10% being singletons. The specimen comprised lung tumor tissue, sampled at surgery. V is TRBV5-1 and J is TRBJ1-1, with no clear D. The source of this sequence is a female donor with early-stage non-small cell lung cancer. The CDR3 sequence is CASSLSTMDTEAFF. The CDR3 DNA reads as TGCGCCAGCAGCTTGTCGACCATGGACACTGAAGCTTTCTTT.